This entry features one TCR beta chain sequence. The method was immunoSEQ multiplex PCR; TCRdb's version includes in-frame clones alone and lacks a portion of them. The sample contains just over 40,000 clones, 80% to 90% of which appear only once. Trimming removed 1 base from V and 2 bases from J; junction bases left unmatched: 3. Germline CDR1 reads SGHAT; CDR2 reads FQNNGV. The CDR3 is made up of 16 amino acids. This record comes from a study of T cell changes during pregnancy in multiple sclerosis. The rearrangement joins TRBV11-2 to TRBJ2-3; TRBD2 matches 10 bases. The source of this sequence is a female donor in good health, enrolled as a control in a pregnancy study. The sample was peripheral blood, taken in the first trimester of pregnancy. CDR3 bases: TGTGCCAGCAGCTTAGCAGCGGGGGGGCTCACAGATACGCAGTATTTT. This translates into CASSLAAGGLTDTQYF. Together with reference TRBV11-2 and TRBJ2-3, the CDR3 gives the full variable domain: EAGVAQSPRYKIIEKRQSVAFWCNPISGHATLYWYQQILGQGPKLLIQFQNNGVVDDSQLPKDRFSAERLKGVDSTLKIQPAKLEDSAVYLCASSLAAGGLTDTQYFGPGTRLTVL.